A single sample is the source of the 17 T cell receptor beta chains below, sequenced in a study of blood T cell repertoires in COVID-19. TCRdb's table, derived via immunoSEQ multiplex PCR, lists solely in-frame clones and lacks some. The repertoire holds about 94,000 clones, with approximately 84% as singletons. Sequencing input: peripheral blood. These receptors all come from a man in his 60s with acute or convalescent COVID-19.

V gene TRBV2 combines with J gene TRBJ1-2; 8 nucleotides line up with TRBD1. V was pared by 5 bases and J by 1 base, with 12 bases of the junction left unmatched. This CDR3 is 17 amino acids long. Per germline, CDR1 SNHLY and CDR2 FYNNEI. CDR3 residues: CASSFGRGPNVNYGYTF. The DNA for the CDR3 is TGTGCCAGCAGTTTTGGCAGGGGGCCAAACGTTAACTATGGCTACACCTTC.

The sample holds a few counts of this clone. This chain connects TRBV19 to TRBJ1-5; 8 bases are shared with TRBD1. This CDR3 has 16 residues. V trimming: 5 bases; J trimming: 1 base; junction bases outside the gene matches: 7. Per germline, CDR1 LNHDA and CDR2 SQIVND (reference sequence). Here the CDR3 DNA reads TGTGCCAGTAGTCCCTCAGGGGGCATGAGCAATCAGCCCCAGCATTTT. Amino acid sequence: CASSPSGGMSNQPQHF. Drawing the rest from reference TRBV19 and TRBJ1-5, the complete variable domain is DGGITQSPKYLFRKEGQNVTLSCEQNLNHDAMYWYRQDPGQGLRLIYYSQIVNDFQKGDIAEGYSVSREKKESFPLTVTSAQKNPTAFYLCASSPSGGMSNQPQHFGDGTRLSIL.

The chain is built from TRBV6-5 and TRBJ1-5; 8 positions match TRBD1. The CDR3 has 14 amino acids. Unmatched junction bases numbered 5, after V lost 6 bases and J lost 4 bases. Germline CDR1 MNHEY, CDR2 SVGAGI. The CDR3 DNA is TGTGCCAGCAGACAGGGACAGGATAATCAGCCCCAGCATTTT. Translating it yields CASRQGQDNQPQHF.

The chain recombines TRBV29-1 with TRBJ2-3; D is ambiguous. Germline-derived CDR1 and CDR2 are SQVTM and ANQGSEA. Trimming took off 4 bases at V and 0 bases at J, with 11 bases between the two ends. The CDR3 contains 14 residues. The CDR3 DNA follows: TGCAGCGTTGTAGACGGAGCTAGCACAGATACGCAGTATTTT. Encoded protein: CSVVDGASTDTQYF.

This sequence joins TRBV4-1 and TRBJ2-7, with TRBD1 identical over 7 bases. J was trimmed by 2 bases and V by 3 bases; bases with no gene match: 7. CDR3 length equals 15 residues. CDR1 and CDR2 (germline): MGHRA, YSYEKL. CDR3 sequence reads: CASSHAGQAPYEQYF. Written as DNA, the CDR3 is TGCGCCAGCAGCCACGCCGGACAGGCTCCCTACGAGCAGTACTTC.

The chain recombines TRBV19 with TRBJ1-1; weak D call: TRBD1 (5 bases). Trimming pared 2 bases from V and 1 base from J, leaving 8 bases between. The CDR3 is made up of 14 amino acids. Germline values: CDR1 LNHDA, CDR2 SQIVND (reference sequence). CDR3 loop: CASSITGANTEAFF. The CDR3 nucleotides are TGTGCCAGTAGTATAACAGGAGCGAACACTGAAGCTTTCTTT.

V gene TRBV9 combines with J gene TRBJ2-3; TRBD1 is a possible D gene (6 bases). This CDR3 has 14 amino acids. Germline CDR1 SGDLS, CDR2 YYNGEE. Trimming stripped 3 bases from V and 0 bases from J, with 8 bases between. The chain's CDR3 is CASSGTDSTDTQYF. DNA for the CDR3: TGTGCCAGCAGCGGGACAGATAGCACAGATACGCAGTATTTT.

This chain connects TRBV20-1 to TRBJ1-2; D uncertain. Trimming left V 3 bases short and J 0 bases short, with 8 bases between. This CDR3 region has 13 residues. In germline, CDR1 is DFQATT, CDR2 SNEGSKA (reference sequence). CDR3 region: CSASTGTNYGYTF. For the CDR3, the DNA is TGCAGTGCTAGTACCGGGACTAACTATGGCTACACCTTC.

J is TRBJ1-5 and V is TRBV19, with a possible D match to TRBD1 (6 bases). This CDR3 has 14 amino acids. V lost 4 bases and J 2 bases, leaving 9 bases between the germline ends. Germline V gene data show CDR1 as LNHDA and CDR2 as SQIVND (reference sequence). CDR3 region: CASSSSGGNQPQHF. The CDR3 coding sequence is TGTGCCAGTAGTAGCTCAGGGGGCAATCAGCCCCAGCATTTT.

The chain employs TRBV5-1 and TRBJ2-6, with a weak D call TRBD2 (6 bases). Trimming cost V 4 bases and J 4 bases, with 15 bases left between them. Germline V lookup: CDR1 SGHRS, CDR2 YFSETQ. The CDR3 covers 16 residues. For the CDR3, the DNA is TGCGCCAGCAGCCAAGGAGGGGTTTCGGGGGCCAACGTCCTGACTTTC. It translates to CASSQGGVSGANVLTF.

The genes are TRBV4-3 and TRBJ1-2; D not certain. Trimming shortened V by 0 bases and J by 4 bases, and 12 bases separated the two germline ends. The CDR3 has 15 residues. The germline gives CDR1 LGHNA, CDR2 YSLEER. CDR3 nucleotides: TGCGCCAGCAGCCAAGAGAGGGAGCCAAGCTATGGCTACACCTTC. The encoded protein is CASSQEREPSYGYTF.

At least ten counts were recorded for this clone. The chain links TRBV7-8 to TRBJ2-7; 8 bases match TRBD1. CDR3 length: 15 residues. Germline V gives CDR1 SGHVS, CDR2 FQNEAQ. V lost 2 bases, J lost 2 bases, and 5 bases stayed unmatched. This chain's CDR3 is CASSLSTGGTYEQYF. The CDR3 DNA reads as TGTGCCAGCAGCTTAAGTACAGGGGGGACCTACGAGCAGTACTTC. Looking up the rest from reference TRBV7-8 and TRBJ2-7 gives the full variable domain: GAGVSQSPRYKVAKRGQDVALRCDPISGHVSLFWYQQALGQGPEFLTYFQNEAQLDKSGLPSDRFFAERPEGSVSTLKIQRTQQEDSAVYLCASSLSTGGTYEQYFGPGTRLTVT.

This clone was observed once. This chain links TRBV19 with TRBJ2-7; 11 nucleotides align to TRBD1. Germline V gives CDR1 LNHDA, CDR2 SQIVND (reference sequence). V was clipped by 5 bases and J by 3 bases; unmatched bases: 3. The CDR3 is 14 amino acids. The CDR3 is CASSPGTGGYEQYF. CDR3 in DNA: TGTGCCAGTAGTCCTGGGACAGGGGGCTACGAGCAGTACTTC. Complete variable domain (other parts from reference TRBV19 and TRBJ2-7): DGGITQSPKYLFRKEGQNVTLSCEQNLNHDAMYWYRQDPGQGLRLIYYSQIVNDFQKGDIAEGYSVSREKKESFPLTVTSAQKNPTAFYLCASSPGTGGYEQYFGPGTRLTVT.

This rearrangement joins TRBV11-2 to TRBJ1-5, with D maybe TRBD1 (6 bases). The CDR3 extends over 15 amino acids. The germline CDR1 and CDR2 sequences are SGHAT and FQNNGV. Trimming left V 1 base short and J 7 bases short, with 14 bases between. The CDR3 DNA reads TGTGCCAGCAGCTTAGTTGCAGGGGCAACCCAGCCCCAGCATTTT. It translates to CASSLVAGATQPQHF.

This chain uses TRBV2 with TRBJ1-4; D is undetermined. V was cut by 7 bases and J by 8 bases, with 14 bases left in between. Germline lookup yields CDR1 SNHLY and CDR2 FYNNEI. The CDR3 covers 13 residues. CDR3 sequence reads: CASKLRVEEKLFF. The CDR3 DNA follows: TGTGCCAGCAAACTTCGGGTTGAAGAAAAACTGTTTTTT.

The CDR3 loop is CASSEGQGRYYSYEQYF. CDR3 in DNA: TGTGCCAGCAGTGAAGGACAGGGGAGGTATTACTCCTACGAGCAGTACTTC. The chain links TRBV2 to TRBJ2-7; 8 positions match TRBD1. V gave up 1 base and J gave up 0 bases; unmatched junction bases: 8. Germline assignment: CDR1 SNHLY and CDR2 FYNNEI. The CDR3 covers 17 residues.

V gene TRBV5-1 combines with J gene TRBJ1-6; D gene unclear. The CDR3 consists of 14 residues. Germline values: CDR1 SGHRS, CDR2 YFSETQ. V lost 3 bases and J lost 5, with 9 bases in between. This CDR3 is CASSYDGNNSPLHF. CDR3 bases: TGCGCCAGCAGCTACGACGGGAATAATTCACCCCTCCACTTT.